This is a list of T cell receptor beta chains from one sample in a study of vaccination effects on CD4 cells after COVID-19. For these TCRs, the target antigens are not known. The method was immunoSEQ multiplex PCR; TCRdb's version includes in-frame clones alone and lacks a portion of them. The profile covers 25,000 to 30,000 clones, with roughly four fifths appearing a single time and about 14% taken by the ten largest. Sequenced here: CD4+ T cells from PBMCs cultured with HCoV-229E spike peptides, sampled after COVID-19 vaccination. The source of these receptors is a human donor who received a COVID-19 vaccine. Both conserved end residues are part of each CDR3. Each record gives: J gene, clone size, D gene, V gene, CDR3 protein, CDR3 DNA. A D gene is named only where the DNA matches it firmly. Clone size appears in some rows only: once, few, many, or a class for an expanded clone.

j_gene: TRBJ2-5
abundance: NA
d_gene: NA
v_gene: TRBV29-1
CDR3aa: CSDKRGNGETQYF
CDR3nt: TGCAGCGATAAAAGGGGTAATGGAGAGACCCAGTACTTC

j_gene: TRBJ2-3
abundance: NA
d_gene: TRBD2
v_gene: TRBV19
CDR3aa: CASSKAGGPRTDTQYF
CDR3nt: TGTGCCAGTAGTAAGGCGGGGGGGCCGCGCACAGATACGCAGTATTTT

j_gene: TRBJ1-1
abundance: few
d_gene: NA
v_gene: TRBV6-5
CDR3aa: CASGGAAYTEAFF
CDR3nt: TGTGCCAGCGGCGGGGCGGCATATACTGAAGCTTTCTTT

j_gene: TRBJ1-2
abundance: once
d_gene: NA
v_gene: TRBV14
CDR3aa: CASSRNVASYGYTF
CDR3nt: TGTGCCAGCAGCCGAAACGTGGCGAGCTATGGCTACACCTTC

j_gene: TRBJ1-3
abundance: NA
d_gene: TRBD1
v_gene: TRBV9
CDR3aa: CASSVGTGVGNTIYF
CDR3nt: TGTGCCAGCAGCGTAGGGACAGGGGTTGGAAACACCATATATTTT

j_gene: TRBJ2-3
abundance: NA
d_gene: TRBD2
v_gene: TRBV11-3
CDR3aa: CASSLDSGLAGVPDTQYF
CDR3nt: TGTGCCAGCAGCTTAGATTCAGGGCTAGCGGGAGTTCCAGATACGCAGTATTTT

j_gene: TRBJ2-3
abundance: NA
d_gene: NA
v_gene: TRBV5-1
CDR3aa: CASSLRKVLRQGTDTQYF
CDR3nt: TGCGCCAGCAGCCTACGGAAAGTTCTGAGGCAAGGCACAGATACGCAGTATTTT

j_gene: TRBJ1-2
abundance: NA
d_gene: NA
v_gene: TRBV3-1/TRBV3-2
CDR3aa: CASSQDSGTYGYTF
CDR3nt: TGTGCCAGCAGCCAAGATTCCGGGACATATGGCTACACCTTC

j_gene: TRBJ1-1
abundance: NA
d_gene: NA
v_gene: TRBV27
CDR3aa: CASSLLGGLNTEAFF
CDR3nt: TGTGCCAGCAGTTTATTGGGGGGGTTGAACACTGAAGCTTTCTTT

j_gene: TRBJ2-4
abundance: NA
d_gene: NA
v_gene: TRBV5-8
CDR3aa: CASSPGTSQYF
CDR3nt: TGTGCCAGCAGCCCGGGGACATCTCAGTACTTC

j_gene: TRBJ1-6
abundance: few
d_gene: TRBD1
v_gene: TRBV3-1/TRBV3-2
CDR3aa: CASSLPAGTGKSPLHF
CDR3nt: TGTGCCAGCAGCCTCCCGGCCGGGACAGGCAAATCACCCCTCCACTTT

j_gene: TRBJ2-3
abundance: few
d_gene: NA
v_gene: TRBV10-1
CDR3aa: CASSPSGKVTDTQYF
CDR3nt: TGCGCCAGCAGTCCGTCAGGGAAGGTGACAGATACGCAGTATTTT

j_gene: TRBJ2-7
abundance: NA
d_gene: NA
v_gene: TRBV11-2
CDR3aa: CASSRGTQSYEQYF
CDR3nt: TGTGCCAGCAGCCGCGGGACACAGTCCTACGAGCAGTACTTC

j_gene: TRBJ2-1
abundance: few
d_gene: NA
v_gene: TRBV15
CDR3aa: CATSFRTGWNEQFF
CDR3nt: TGTGCCACCAGCTTTCGGACTGGATGGAATGAGCAGTTCTTC

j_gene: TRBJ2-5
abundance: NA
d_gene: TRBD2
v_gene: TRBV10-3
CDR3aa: CAAAGRGETQYF
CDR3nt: TGTGCCGCCGCCGGGAGGGGAGAGACCCAGTACTTC

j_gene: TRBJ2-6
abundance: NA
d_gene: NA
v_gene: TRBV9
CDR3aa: CASSVGGSGANVLTF
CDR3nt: TGTGCCAGCAGCGTAGGGGGCTCTGGGGCCAACGTCCTGACTTTC

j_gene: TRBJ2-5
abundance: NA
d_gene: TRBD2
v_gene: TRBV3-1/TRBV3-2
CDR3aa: CASSETSGGAAETQYF
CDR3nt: TGTGCCAGCAGCGAGACTAGCGGGGGGGCCGCGGAGACCCAGTACTTC

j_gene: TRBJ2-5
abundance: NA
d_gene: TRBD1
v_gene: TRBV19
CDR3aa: CASSITGGQETQYF
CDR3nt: TGTGCCAGTAGTATTACAGGGGGCCAAGAGACCCAGTACTTC

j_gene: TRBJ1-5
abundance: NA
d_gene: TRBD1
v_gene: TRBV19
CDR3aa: CASSTYPETGGDQPQHF
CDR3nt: TGTGCCAGTAGTACCTACCCGGAGACAGGGGGAGATCAGCCCCAGCATTTT

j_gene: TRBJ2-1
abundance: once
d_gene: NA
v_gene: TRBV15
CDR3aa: CATSRDLEGASEQFF
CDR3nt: TGTGCCACCAGCAGAGATCTGGAGGGGGCTAGTGAGCAGTTCTTC

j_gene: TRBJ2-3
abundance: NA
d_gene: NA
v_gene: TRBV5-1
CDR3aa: CASSLLRDRSYRVTDTQYF
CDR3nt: TGCGCCAGCAGCTTATTACGGGACCGATCTTACCGTGTCACAGATACGCAGTATTTT

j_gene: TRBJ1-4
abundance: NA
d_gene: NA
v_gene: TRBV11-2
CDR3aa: CASSSPSNEKLFF
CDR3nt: TGTGCCAGCAGCTCCCCCAGTAATGAAAAACTGTTTTTT

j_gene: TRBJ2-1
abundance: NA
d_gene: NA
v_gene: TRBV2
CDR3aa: CASKQYLRNEQFF
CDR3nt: TGTGCCAGCAAACAGTACTTGCGCAATGAGCAGTTCTTC

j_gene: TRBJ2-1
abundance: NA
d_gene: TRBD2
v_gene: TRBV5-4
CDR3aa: CASSLGLAGEYNEQFF
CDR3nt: TGTGCCAGCAGCTTGGGTCTAGCGGGGGAGTACAATGAGCAGTTCTTC

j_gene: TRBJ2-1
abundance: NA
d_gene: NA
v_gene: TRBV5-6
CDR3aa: CASSPGAGTEAVF
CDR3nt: TGTGCCAGCAGCCCCGGGGCCGGGACCGAGGCAGTCTTC

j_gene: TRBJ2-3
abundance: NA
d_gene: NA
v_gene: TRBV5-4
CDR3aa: CASSLKTATDTQYF
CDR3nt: TGTGCCAGCAGCTTGAAGACCGCGACAGATACGCAGTATTTT

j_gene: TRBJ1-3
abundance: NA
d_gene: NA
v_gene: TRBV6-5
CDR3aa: CASSRLSSGNTIYF
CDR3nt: TGTGCCAGCAGTCGACTGTCCTCTGGAAACACCATATATTTT

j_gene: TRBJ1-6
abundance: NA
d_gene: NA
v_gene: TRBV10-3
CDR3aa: CAISWGSNSPLHF
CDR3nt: TGTGCCATCAGTTGGGGTAGCAATTCACCCCTCCACTTT

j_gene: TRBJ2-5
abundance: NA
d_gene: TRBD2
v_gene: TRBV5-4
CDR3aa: CASSLGRGSGGPQETQYF
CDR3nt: TGTGCCAGCAGCTTAGGGAGGGGTAGCGGGGGGCCACAAGAGACCCAGTACTTC

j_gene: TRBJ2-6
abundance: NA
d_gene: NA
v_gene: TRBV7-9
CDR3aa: CASSLEGYSGANVLTF
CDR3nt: TGTGCCAGCAGCTTGGAGGGTTACTCTGGGGCCAACGTCCTGACTTTC

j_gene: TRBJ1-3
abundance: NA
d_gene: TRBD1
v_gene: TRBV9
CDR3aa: CASSGYQQGNSGNTIYF
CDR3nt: TGTGCCAGCAGCGGATATCAACAGGGGAACTCTGGAAACACCATATATTTT

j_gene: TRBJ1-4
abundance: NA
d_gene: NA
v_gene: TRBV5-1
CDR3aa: CASSLLTGNEKLFF
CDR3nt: TGCGCCAGCAGCTTGTTAACGGGAAATGAAAAACTGTTTTTT

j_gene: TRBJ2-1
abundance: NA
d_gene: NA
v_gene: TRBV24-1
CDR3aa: CATSDSRVGPYNEQFF
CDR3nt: TGTGCCACCAGTGATTCCCGTGTCGGTCCCTACAATGAGCAGTTCTTC

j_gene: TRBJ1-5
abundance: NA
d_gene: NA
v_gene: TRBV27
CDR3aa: CASSQMGDDQPQHF
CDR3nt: TGTGCCAGCAGCCAAATGGGTGACGATCAGCCCCAGCATTTT

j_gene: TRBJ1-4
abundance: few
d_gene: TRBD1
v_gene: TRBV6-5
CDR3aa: CASSHRQGEVKLFF
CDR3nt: TGTGCCAGCAGTCATCGACAGGGGGAGGTAAAACTGTTTTTT

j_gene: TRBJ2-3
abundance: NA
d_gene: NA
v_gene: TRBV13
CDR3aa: CASSLGLLGGASTDTQYF
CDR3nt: TGTGCCAGCAGCTTAGGTTTGTTGGGCGGAGCTAGCACAGATACGCAGTATTTT

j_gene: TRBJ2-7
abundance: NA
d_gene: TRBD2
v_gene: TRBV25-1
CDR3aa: CASRGAGEGEQYF
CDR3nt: TGTGCCAGCAGGGGAGCGGGGGAGGGAGAGCAGTACTTC

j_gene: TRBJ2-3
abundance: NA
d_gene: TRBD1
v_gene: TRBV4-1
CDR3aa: CASSQDQAQGQGPDTQYF
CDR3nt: TGCGCCAGCAGCCAAGACCAGGCCCAGGGACAGGGGCCAGATACGCAGTATTTT

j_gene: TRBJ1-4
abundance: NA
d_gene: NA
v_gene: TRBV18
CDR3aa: CASRDSATNEKLFF
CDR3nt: TGTGCCAGTCGCGACAGCGCAACTAATGAAAAACTGTTTTTT

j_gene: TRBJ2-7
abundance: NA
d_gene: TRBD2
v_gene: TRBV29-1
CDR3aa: CSVAETSGYEQYF
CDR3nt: TGCAGCGTTGCCGAGACTAGCGGTTACGAGCAGTACTTC

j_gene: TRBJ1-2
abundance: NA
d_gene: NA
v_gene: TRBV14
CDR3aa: CASSQLGGADYGYTF
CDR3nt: TGTGCCAGCAGCCAACTGGGGGGCGCGGACTATGGCTACACCTTC

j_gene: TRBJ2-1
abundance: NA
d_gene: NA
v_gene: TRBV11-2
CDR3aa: CASSFQPGLSYNEQFF
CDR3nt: TGTGCCAGCAGCTTCCAACCGGGACTTTCCTACAATGAGCAGTTCTTC

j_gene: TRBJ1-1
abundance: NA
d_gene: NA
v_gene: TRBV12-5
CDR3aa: CASGRAEADYTEAFF
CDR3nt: TGTGCTAGTGGTCGAGCCGAAGCGGACTACACTGAAGCTTTCTTT

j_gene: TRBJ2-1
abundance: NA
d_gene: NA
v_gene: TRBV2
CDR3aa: CASCVYNEQFF
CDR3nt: TGTGCCAGCTGCGTTTACAATGAGCAGTTCTTC

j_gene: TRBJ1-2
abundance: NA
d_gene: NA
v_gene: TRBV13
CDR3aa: CASSFRAGSGYTF
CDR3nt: TGTGCCAGCAGCTTCAGGGCCGGTTCAGGCTACACCTTC

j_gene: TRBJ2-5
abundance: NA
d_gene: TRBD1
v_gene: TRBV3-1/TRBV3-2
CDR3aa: CASSRDRGFETQYF
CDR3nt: TGTGCCAGCAGCCGGGACAGGGGATTTGAGACCCAGTACTTC

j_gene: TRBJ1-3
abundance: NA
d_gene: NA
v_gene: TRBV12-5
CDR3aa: CASGFPPVTIYF
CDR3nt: TGTGCTAGTGGGTTTCCACCGGTCACCATATATTTT

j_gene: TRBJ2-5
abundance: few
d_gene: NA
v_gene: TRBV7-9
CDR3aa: CASSRLLPVYQETQYF
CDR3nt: TGTGCCAGCAGCCGTCTTCTTCCAGTGTACCAAGAGACCCAGTACTTC

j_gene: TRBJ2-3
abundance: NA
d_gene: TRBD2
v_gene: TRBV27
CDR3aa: CASRPHGGTSGDTDTQYF
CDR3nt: TGTGCCAGCAGGCCCCACGGGGGGACTAGCGGGGACACAGATACGCAGTATTTT

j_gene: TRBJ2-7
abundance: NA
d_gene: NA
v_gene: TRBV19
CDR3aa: CASSVTDSTTYEQYF
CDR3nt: TGTGCCAGTAGTGTAACGGACAGTACAACCTACGAGCAGTACTTC

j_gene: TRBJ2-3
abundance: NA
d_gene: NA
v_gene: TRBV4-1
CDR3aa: CASSQGGQDGDTQYF
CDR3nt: TGCGCCAGCAGCCAAGGGGGGCAGGACGGAGATACGCAGTATTTT